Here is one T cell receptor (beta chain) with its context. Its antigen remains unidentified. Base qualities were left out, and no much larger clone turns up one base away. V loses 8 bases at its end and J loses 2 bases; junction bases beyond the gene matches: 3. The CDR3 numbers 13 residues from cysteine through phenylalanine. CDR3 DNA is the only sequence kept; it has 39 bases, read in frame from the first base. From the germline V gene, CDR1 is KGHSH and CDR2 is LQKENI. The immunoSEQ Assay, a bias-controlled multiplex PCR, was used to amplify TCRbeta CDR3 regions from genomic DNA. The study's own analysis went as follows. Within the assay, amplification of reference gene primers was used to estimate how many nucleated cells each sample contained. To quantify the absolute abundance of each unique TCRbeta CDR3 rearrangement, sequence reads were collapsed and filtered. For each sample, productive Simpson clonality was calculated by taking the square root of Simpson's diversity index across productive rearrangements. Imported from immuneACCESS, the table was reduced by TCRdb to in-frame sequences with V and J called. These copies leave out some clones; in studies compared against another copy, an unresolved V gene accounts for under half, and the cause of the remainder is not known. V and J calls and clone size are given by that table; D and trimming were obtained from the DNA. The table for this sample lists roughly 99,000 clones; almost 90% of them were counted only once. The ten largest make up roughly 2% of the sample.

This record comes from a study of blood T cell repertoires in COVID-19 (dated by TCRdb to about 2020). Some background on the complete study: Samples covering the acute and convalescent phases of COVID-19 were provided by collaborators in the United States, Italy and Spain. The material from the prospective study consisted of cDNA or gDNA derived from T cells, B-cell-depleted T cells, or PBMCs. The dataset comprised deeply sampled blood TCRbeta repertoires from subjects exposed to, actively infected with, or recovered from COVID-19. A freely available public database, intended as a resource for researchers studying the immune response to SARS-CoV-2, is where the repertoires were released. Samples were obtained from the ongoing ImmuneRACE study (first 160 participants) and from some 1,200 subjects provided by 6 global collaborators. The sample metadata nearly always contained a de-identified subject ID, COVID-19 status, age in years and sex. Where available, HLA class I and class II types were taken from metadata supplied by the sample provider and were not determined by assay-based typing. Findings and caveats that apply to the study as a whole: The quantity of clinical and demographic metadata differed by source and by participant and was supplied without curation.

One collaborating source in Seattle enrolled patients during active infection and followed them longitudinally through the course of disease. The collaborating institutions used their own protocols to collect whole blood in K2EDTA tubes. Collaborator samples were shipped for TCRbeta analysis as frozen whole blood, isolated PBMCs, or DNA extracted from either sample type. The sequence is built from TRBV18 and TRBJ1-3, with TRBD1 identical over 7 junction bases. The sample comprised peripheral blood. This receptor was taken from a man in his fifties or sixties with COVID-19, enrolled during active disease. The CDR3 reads CASTGTAGNTIYF. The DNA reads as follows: TGTGCCAGCACTGGGACAGCTGGAAACACCATATATTTT.